This T cell receptor beta chain was retrieved from a study of T cell changes during pregnancy in multiple sclerosis. The CDR3 covers 15 residues. V lost 7 bases to trimming and J lost 2 bases, with 18 bases between them. From germline, CDR1 is SGHAT and CDR2 FQNNGV. The protocol was immunoSEQ multiplex PCR, while the TCRdb copy is restricted to in-frame clones and leaves out a portion. The table records 45,000 to 55,000 clones, roughly 92% of them present only once. This clone was seen once. The TCR sequence derives from a female donor with multiple sclerosis, enrolled in a pregnancy study. The chain carries TRBV11-2 and TRBJ2-7; D perhaps matches TRBD2 (5 bases). The input for sequencing was peripheral blood, taken in the third trimester of pregnancy. The CDR3 DNA follows: TGTGCCAGCAACCCGGTGGTAGGGAGTCCCTACGAGCAGTACTTC. Translation: CASNPVVGSPYEQYF.